Listed below are T cell receptor beta chains from one sample, sequenced in a study of cytomegalovirus exposure and HLA in healthy donors. The method was immunoSEQ multiplex PCR; TCRdb's version includes in-frame clones alone and lacks a portion of them. The sample includes about 110,000 clones, around 80% of them seen just once. The specimen sequenced was PBMCs. The origin of the receptors is a man aged 45-65 years in good health and CMV-seronegative. CDR3s include the opening cysteine and the closing phenylalanine or tryptophan. The order of the fields is J gene, V gene, D gene, clone size, CDR3 length, CDR3 protein, CDR3 DNA. A D gene is named only where the DNA matches it firmly. Not all rows give a size; the values are once, few, many and, for expanded clones, a class.

TRBJ2-2	TRBV21-1	-	-	16	CASIRRDTFDTGELFF	TGTGCCAGCATCCGCCGGGACACCTTCGACACCGGGGAGCTGTTTTTT
TRBJ2-3	TRBV6-6	-	-	13	CASKRWGPDTQYF	TGTGCCAGCAAACGGTGGGGCCCAGATACGCAGTATTTT
TRBJ2-5	TRBV12-5	TRBD1	-	17	CASGLGRGLLDQETQYF	TGTGCTAGTGGTTTGGGAAGGGGGCTTCTGGACCAAGAGACCCAGTACTTC
TRBJ2-7	TRBV4-1	-	-	13	CASSQHGTYEQYF	TGCGCCAGCAGCCAGCACGGGACCTACGAGCAGTACTTC
TRBJ2-5	TRBV9	-	-	13	CASSVWAEETQYF	TGTGCCAGCAGCGTATGGGCAGAAGAGACCCAGTACTTC
TRBJ2-7	TRBV2	-	few	13	CASSEESHYEQYF	TGTGCCAGCAGCGAAGAAAGCCACTACGAGCAGTACTTC
TRBJ1-2	TRBV7-8	-	-	14	CASSAQGPSYGYTF	TGTGCCAGCAGCGCACAGGGTCCCAGCTATGGCTACACCTTC
TRBJ1-4	TRBV28	TRBD1	-	13	CASKWGQNEKLFF	TGTGCCAGCAAATGGGGACAGAATGAAAAACTGTTTTTT
TRBJ2-3	TRBV19	TRBD1	-	14	CAGGTGKSEDTQYF	TGTGCCGGCGGGACAGGGAAGTCGGAAGATACGCAGTATTTT
TRBJ1-2	TRBV18	-	-	17	CASSPLAPENVRYGYTF	TGTGCCAGCTCACCGTTAGCACCGGAAAACGTCCGATATGGCTACACCTTC
TRBJ2-7	TRBV11-2	TRBD1	-	13	CATTPLIDRGPNF	TGTGCCACCACCCCACTCATCGACAGGGGGCCTAACTTC
TRBJ1-2	TRBV5-4	TRBD1	-	15	CASSPPGQGIYGYTF	TGTGCCAGCAGCCCACCGGGACAGGGAATTTATGGCTACACCTTC
TRBJ1-5	TRBV7-9	TRBD1	-	15	CASSLGRGRDQPQHF	TGTGCCAGCAGCTTAGGCAGGGGGCGCGATCAGCCCCAGCATTTT
TRBJ2-5	TRBV5-4	TRBD2	-	14	CASSTLAGEETQYF	TGTGCCAGCAGCACGCTAGCGGGGGAAGAGACCCAGTACTTC
TRBJ2-2	TRBV28	-	-	15	CASSLTRSPPGELFF	TGTGCCAGCAGCCTGACTAGGTCCCCCCCGGGGGAGCTGTTTTTT
TRBJ1-2	TRBV27	-	-	13	CASSLQGLDGYTF	TGTGCCAGCAGTTTACAGGGGTTGGATGGCTACACCTTC
TRBJ2-5	TRBV2	-	-	11	CASRVKETQYF	TGTGCCAGCCGGGTGAAGGAGACCCAGTACTTC
TRBJ2-5	TRBV5-1	-	-	13	CASSIVSQETQYF	TGCGCCAGCAGCATAGTGTCCCAAGAGACCCAGTACTTC
TRBJ2-3	TRBV7-6	TRBD1	-	15	CASSSDRGQVDTQYF	TGTGCCAGCAGTTCGGACAGGGGGCAAGTAGATACGCAGTATTTT
TRBJ2-7	TRBV7-2	-	-	14	CASSLAASSYEQYF	TGTGCCAGCAGCTTAGCGGCCAGTTCCTACGAGCAGTACTTC
TRBJ2-7	TRBV6-5	-	-	15	CASSYSTQGTYEQYF	TGTGCCAGCAGTTACTCGACCCAGGGGACCTACGAGCAGTACTTC
TRBJ1-2	TRBV5-1	-	-	14	CASSLDGGNYGYTF	TGCGCCAGCAGCTTGGATGGAGGGAACTATGGCTACACCTTC
TRBJ1-1	TRBV18	-	-	14	CASSRFAGNTEAFF	TGTGCCAGCTCACGTTTTGCGGGGAACACTGAAGCTTTCTTT
TRBJ1-6	TRBV6-6	-	-	15	CASSYGEPTNSPLHF	TGTGCCAGCAGTTACGGGGAGCCCACGAACTCACCCCTCCACTTT
TRBJ2-7	TRBV10-2	-	-	17	CASSESGLWAGAYEQYF	TGCGCCAGCAGTGAGTCGGGGTTATGGGCAGGGGCCTACGAGCAGTACTTC
TRBJ2-3	TRBV11-2	TRBD2	-	18	CASSLVPTGGPVTDTQYF	TGTGCCAGCAGCTTAGTTCCCACGGGAGGGCCGGTCACAGATACGCAGTATTTT
TRBJ1-1	TRBV7-9	-	-	14	CASSLAQGQIKAFF	TGTGCCAGCAGCTTAGCCCAGGGACAAATAAAAGCTTTCTTT
TRBJ2-5	TRBV4-3	-	-	15	CASSQQGGGWETQYF	TGCGCCAGCAGCCAACAGGGGGGAGGATGGGAGACCCAGTACTTC
TRBJ2-7	TRBV6-1	-	-	12	CASAGAPYEQYF	TGTGCCAGCGCGGGGGCCCCCTACGAGCAGTACTTC
TRBJ2-1	TRBV7-6	-	-	16	CASSLIREGGYNEQFF	TGTGCCAGCAGCTTAATCCGGGAAGGGGGTTACAATGAGCAGTTCTTC
TRBJ1-4	TRBV6-4	TRBD1	-	14	CASSATGKGEKLFF	TGTGCCAGCAGTGCGACAGGGAAGGGTGAAAAACTGTTTTTT
TRBJ2-1	TRBV21-1	-	-	20	CASSPIESLSRERTGSEQFF	TGTGCCAGCAGCCCTATAGAGAGTCTATCCCGAGAGAGAACCGGGAGTGAGCAGTTCTTC
TRBJ1-5	TRBV10-3	TRBD1	-	18	CAISEGRQGAKGHQPQHF	TGTGCCATCAGTGAGGGTCGGCAGGGGGCCAAGGGGCATCAGCCCCAGCATTTT
TRBJ2-7	TRBV4-1	-	-	14	CASSPRDSSYEQYF	TGCGCCAGCAGCCCGCGGGACTCATCCTACGAGCAGTACTTC
TRBJ2-7	TRBV29-1	-	few	12	CSVVQDRHEQYF	TGCAGCGTTGTACAAGATCGCCACGAGCAGTACTTC
TRBJ1-5	TRBV19	-	-	14	CASSTPDRYQPQHF	TGTGCCAGTAGTACGCCTGACAGATATCAGCCCCAGCATTTT
TRBJ2-2	TRBV5-4	TRBD2	-	16	CASTSRVAGRVGELFF	TGTGCCAGTACCTCTCGTGTAGCCGGGAGGGTGGGGGAGCTGTTTTTT
TRBJ2-7	TRBV4-3	-	-	14	CASSQSIASGEQYF	TGCGCCAGCAGCCAATCTATAGCGAGCGGCGAGCAGTACTTC
TRBJ1-4	TRBV19	-	-	14	CASSIGGFNEKLFF	TGTGCCAGTAGTATTGGAGGGTTTAATGAAAAACTGTTTTTT
TRBJ2-2	TRBV19	-	-	14	CASSIYYNTGELFF	TGTGCCAGTAGTATCTACTATAACACCGGGGAGCTGTTTTTT
TRBJ1-4	TRBV4-3	-	-	15	CASSQDGGSQGKLFF	TGCGCCAGCAGCCAAGATGGCGGAAGCCAGGGTAAACTGTTTTTT
TRBJ1-1	TRBV11-2	-	-	15	CASSLSGGMNTEAFF	TGTGCCAGCAGCTTAAGCGGGGGTATGAACACTGAAGCTTTCTTT
TRBJ1-3	TRBV29-1	-	-	14	CSVERVGTGNTIYF	TGCAGCGTTGAACGAGTTGGTACTGGAAACACCATATATTTT
TRBJ1-1	TRBV5-1	-	-	14	CASSFEERYTEAFF	TGCGCCAGCAGCTTCGAGGAGAGGTACACTGAAGCTTTCTTT
TRBJ1-1	TRBV6-1	-	-	14	CASSEARAVTEAFF	TGTGCCAGCAGTGAAGCCAGGGCAGTGACTGAAGCTTTCTTT